This is a list of T cell receptor beta chains from one sample in a study of T cells after yellow fever vaccination. MiXCR was run by TCRdb on the 5' RACE reads, yielding one entry per CDR3 protein. The data hold some 390,000 distinct CDR3 sequences, with 6% to 8% observed a single time. This specimen consisted of PBMCs, obtained 5 days after the yellow fever booster vaccination. These receptors were taken from a man aged 25 to 45 who received the YFV17D yellow fever vaccine. Both conserved end residues are trimmed from each CDR3.

v_gene,CDR3aa
TRBV5-4,ASSGTGARETQY
TRBV25-1,ASSEGGIQETQY
TRBV5-6,ASDRRTSETDTQY
TRBV19,ASADSSRSPLH
TRBV5-1,ASSELAGYIEQF
TRBV6-1,ASRPQAGVAGKETQY
TRBV10-3,AIKPSGNNEQY
TRBV5-1,ASSLGGLAGDYNEQF
TRBV29-1,SVEDPGTGGYEQY
TRBV20-1,SARTTGGQETQY
TRBV6-1,ASSSRGPGELF
TRBV6-1,ASSSLAGVTQY
TRBV3-1,ASSQPGTSGSREQY
TRBV20-1,SAREGTYEQY
TRBV4-2,ASSQDRTRSSYEQY
TRBV5-1,ASSTGLETQY
TRBV7-2,ASSRGADTQY
TRBV20-1,SGSSVYEQY
TRBV5-1,ASSKEGTSVEQF
TRBV7-2,ASSFSRETQY
TRBV19,ASSIDPPRANAYNEQF
TRBV20-1,SASLAEETQY
TRBV18,ASSQGVESEAF
TRBV20-1,SARDRLAGVSDTQY
TRBV5-4,ASSQSRGARGTDTQY
TRBV30,AWRDGPGEWKTQY
TRBV19,ASNHRGETQY
TRBV11-2,ASSFRSGGPVGSYNEQF
TRBV18,ASSPGSADGYT
TRBV7-2,ASSAQVTYEQY
TRBV6-6,ASDGSTDTQY
TRBV28,ASSTSGETQY
TRBV20-1,SARDVVSYEQY
TRBV5-1,ASSPLGTGPNEQF
TRBV19,ASSIQGRPHEQY
TRBV20-1,SPEKNTGELF
TRBV7-9,ASSNRPTHRNEQF
TRBV10-3,AISETGQAIYEQY
TRBV19,ASSIRVSSGRLDEQF
TRBV5-1,ASQQGDSYNEQF
TRBV30,AWSRGLEAETQY
TRBV29-1,SVQGKDQPQH
TRBV5-4,ASSWTGTTDTQY
TRBV29-1,SVVVATSPYEQY
TRBV7-2,ASSLQRDGQPQH
TRBV20-1,SARGTVNSPLH
TRBV5-1,ASTKMTGAGDTQY
TRBV28,ASSFYSGISPLH
TRBV6-2/TRBV6-3,ASSLGWVESYEQY
TRBV29-1,SVLEETQY
TRBV28,ASSLSWSRPQH
TRBV6-5,ASRLLGTASYNEQF
TRBV27,ASSGTASYEQY
TRBV5-1,ASSTLAGVPYEQY
TRBV5-1,ASSLPRGSLANNEQF